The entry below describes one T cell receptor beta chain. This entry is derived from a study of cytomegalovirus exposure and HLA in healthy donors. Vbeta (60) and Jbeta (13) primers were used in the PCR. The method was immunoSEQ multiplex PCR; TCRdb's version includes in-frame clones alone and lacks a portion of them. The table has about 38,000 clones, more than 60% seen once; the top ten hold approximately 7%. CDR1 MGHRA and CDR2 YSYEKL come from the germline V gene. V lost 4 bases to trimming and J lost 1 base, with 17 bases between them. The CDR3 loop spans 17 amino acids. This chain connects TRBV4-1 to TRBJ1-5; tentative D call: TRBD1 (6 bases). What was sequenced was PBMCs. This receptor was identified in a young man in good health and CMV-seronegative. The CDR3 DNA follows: TGCGCCAGCAGCCCTAGGACAGTCGGGGGGAGCAATCAGCCCCAGCATTTT. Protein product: CASSPRTVGGSNQPQHF.